This TCR beta chain was observed in a study of regulatory T cells in long-lasting Graves disease. In the study overall: Antithyroid drugs had been taken under 3 months by newly diagnosed Graves' patients.

CDR3 length: 16 amino acids. Trimming cost V 7 bases and J 4 bases; bases outside gene matches: 14. The germline V gene encodes CDR1 MNHNS and CDR2 SASEGT. The time point here: newly diagnosed GD, antithyroid drugs for less than 3 months. PBMCs were the source of the RNA used for TCR sequencing. Sequencing libraries for TCR beta were prepared with iRepertoire HTBI primers and Arm-PCR of CDR3 regions. One entry per CDR3 protein results from TCRdb running MiXCR on the multiplex PCR reads. The table has 400,000 to 500,000 distinct CDR3 sequences, roughly 15% seen once. This sample also appeared in a second study, on T cells in Graves' hyperthyroidism and ophthalmopathy. Turning to that study: With a duration under 2 months, the hyperthyroidism was newly diagnosed in patients aged 18 to 65. TCR CDR3 regions were first amplified by RT-PCR with HTBI primers. Most thyroid clonotypes with frequency above 0.001 were detected in blood.

The J gene is TRBJ2-5, the V gene TRBV6-1; 8 nucleotides agree with TRBD2. The source was peripheral blood mononuclear cells (PBMCs), collected at new diagnosis, from a patient treated with antithyroid drugs. The TCR originated in a woman between 35 and 50 years old with Graves disease. The CDR3: CASTKNRGGLGETQYF. For the CDR3, the DNA is TGTGCCAGCACCAAGAATCGCGGGGGGCTCGGAGAGACCCAGTACTTC.